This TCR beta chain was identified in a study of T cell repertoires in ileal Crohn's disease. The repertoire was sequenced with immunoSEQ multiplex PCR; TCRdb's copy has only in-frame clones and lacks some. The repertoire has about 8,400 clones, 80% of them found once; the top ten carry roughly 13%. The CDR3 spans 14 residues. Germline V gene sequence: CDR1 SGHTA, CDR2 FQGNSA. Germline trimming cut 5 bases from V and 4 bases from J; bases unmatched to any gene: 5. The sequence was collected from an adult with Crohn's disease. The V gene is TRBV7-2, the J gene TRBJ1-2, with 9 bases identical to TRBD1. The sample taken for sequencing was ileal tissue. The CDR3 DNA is TGTGCCAGCAGCGAGGGACAGGGAATCTATGGCTACACCTTC. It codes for CASSEGQGIYGYTF.